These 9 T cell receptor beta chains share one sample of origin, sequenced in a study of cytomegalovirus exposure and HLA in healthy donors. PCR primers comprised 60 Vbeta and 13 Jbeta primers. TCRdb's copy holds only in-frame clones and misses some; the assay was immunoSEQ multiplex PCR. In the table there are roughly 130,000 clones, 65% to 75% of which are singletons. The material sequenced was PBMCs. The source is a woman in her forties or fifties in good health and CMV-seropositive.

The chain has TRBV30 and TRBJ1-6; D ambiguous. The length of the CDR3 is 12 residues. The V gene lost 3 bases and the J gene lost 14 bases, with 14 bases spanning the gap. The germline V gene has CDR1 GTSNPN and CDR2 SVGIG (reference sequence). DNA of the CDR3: TGTGCCTGGAGCACCCCCCCGAGCACCCTCCACTTT. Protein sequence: CAWSTPPSTLHF. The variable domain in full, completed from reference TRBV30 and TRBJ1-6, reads SQTIHQWPATLVQPVGSPLSLECTVEGTSNPNLYWYRQAAGRGLQLLFYSVGIGQISSEVPQNLSASRPQDRQFILSSKKLLLSDSGFYLCAWSTPPSTLHFGNGTRLTVT.

The CDR3 DNA reads as TGTGCCATCTTACCCACTCGATATGAGACCCAGTACTTC. As protein: CAILPTRYETQYF. The chain links TRBV10-3 to TRBJ2-5; D unresolved. Trimming removed 8 bases from V and 5 bases from J, with 15 bases in between. Germline V gives CDR1 ENHRY, CDR2 SYGVKD. The CDR3 is 13 residues long.

CDR3 loop: CASSQAIAGEYNEQFF. In DNA form, the CDR3 reads TGTGCCAGCAGCCAAGCCATAGCGGGGGAGTACAATGAGCAGTTCTTC. This chain connects TRBV4-2 to TRBJ2-1; 9 nucleotides align to TRBD2. CDR3 length: 16 amino acids. V was pared by 1 base and J by 4 bases, with 5 bases of the junction left unmatched. Germline V gene sequence: CDR1 LGHNA, CDR2 YNFKEQ.

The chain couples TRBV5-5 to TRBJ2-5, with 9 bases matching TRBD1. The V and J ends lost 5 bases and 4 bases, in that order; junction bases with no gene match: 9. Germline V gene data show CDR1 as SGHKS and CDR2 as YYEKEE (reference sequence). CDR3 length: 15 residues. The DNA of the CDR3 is TGTGCCAGCAGTGATGCTAGACAGGGGGGAGAGACCCAGTACTTC. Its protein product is CASSDARQGGETQYF.

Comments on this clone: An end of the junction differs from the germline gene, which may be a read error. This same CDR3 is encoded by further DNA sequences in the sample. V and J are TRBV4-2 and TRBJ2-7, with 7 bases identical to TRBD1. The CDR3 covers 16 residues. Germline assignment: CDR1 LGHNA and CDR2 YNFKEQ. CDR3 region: CASSQAGDRGIYEQYF. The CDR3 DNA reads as TGTGCCAGCAGCCAAGCCGGGGACAGAGGTATATACGAGCAGTATTTC.

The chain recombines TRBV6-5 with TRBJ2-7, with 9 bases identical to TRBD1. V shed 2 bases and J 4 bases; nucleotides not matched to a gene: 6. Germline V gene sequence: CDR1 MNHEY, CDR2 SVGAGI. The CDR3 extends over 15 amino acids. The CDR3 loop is CASSYGGTGQYEQYF. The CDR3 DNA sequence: TGTGCCAGCAGTTACGGGGGGACAGGGCAATACGAGCAGTACTTC.

The CDR3 nucleotides read TGTGCCAGCAGCTGGACAGGGGGCAGATATGGCTACACCTTC. Encoded protein: CASSWTGGRYGYTF. The rearrangement joins TRBV6-5 to TRBJ1-2; 11 nucleotides align to TRBD1. Germline V gene lookup returns CDR1 MNHEY and CDR2 SVGAGI. V shed 6 bases, J shed 5 bases, and the junction held 5 bases outside the gene matches. The CDR3 spans 14 residues.

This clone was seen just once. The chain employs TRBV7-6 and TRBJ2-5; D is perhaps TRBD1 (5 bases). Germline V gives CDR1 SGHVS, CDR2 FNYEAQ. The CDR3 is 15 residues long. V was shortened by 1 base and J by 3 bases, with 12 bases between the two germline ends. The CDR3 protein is CASSLGGAGKETQYF. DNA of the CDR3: TGTGCCAGCAGCTTAGGTGGGGCAGGGAAAGAGACCCAGTACTTC.

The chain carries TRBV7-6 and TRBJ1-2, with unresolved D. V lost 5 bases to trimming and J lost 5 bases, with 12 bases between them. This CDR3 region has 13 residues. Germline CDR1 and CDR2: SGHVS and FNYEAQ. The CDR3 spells CASSPGELYGYTF. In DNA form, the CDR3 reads TGTGCCAGCAGCCCCGGAGAGTTATATGGCTACACCTTC.